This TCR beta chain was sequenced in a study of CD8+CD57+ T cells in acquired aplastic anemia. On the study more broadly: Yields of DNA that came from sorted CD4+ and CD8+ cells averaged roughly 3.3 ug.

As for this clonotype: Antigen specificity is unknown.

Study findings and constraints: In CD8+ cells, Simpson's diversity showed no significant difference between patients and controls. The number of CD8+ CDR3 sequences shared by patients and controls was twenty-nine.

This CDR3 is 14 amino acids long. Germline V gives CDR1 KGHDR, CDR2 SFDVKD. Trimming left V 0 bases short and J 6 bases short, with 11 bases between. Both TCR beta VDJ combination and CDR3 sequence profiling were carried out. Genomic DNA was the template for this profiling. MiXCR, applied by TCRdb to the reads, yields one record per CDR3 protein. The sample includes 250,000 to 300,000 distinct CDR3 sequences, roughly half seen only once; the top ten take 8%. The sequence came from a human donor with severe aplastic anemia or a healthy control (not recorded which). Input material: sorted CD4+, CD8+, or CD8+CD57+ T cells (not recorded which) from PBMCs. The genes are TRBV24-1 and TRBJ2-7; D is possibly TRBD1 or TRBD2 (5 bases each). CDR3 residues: CATSDLGAGGEQYF. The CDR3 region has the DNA TGTGCCACCAGTGATTTGGGGGCGGGTGGCGAGCAGTACTTC.